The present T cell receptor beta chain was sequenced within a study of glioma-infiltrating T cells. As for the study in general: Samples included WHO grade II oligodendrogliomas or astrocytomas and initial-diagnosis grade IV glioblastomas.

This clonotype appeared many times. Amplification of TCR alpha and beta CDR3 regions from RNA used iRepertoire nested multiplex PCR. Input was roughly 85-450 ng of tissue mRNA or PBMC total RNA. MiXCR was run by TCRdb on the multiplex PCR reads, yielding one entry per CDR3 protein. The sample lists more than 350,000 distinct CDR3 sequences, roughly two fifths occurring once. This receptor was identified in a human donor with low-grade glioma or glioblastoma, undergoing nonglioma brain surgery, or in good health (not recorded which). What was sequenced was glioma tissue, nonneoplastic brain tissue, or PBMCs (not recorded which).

CDR3 residues: CASNQVNQETQYF. CDR3 bases: TGTGCCAGCAACCAGGTGAACCAAGAGACCCAGTACTTC. The chain couples TRBV25-1 to TRBJ2-5; D is uncertain. Germline CDR1 MGHDK, CDR2 SYGVNS. The CDR3 spans 13 residues. Trimming removed 7 bases from V and 0 bases from J, with 9 bases in between.